A single sample is the source of the 16 T cell receptor beta chains below, sequenced in a study of CD49a tissue-resident CD8 T cells in human skin (dated by TCRdb to 2016 to 2017). Preparation of the library involved the immunoSEQ multiplex PCR assay. TCRdb took this table from immuneACCESS and kept in-frame rearrangements with V and J called. Such tables lack part of the clones; where checked against another copy, unresolved V genes explain under half of the gap, and the rest is unexplained. For this sample the table gives under 150 clones, of which about 54% were detected only once. Of the sample, roughly 93% is held by the ten largest clones. Summary of the overall study and its limitations: In healthy skin, CD49a+ CD103+ CD8+ tissue-resident memory T cells from the epidermis seemed to be clonally enriched, that is, oligoclonal.

These receptors have no identified antigens. Sequencing was carried out using CD103+ CD49a+ CD8+ T cells sorted from skin epidermis. All receptors derive from a human donor in good health.

The rearrangement uses TRBV7-9 and TRBJ2-7; TRBD1 matches at 7 bases. Germline CDR1 and CDR2: SEHNR and FQNEAQ (reference sequence). Trimming removed 1 base from V and 4 bases from J; junction bases left unmatched: 16. The length of the CDR3 is 18 residues. The CDR3 nucleotides read TGTGCCAGCAGCTTAGGGGCCGGGACAGCGCCTTACCAGTACGAGCAGTACTTC. Protein: CASSLGAGTAPYQYEQYF.

The chain uses TRBV27 and TRBJ2-7, with 9 bases lining up with TRBD2. Germline CDR1 reads MNHEY; CDR2 reads SMNVEV (reference sequence). V lost 7 bases to trimming and J lost 0 bases; unmatched junction nucleotides: 7. The CDR3 consists of 15 residues. The chain's CDR3 is CASTLTSGLSYEQYF. The CDR3 nucleotides are TGTGCCAGCACCCTTACTAGCGGGCTCTCCTACGAGCAGTACTTC.

This CDR3 reads CASSLEWTGEKLFF. CDR3 nucleotides: TGCGCCAGCAGCTTGGAATGGACAGGGGAAAAACTGTTTTTT. The V call is TRBV5-1, the J call TRBJ1-4, with 8 bases identical to TRBD1. V was clipped by 0 bases and J by 8 bases; unmatched bases: 3. CDR1 and CDR2 (germline): SGHRS, YFSETQ. CDR3 length: 14 residues. Full variable domain (outside the CDR3, taken from reference TRBV5-1 and TRBJ1-4): KAGVTQTPRYLIKTRGQQVTLSCSPISGHRSVSWYQQTPGQGLQFLFEYFSETQRNKGNFPGRFSGRQFSNSRSEMNVSTLELGDSALYLCASSLEWTGEKLFFGSGTQLSVL.

In this sample, this clone is hyperexpanded. CDR3 loop: CASTLTSGLSYEQYF. The CDR3 region has the DNA TGTGCCAGCACCCTTACTAGCGGGCTCTCCTACGAGCAGTACTTC. V and J are TRBV2 and TRBJ2-7; 9 bases are shared with TRBD2. CDR1 is SNHLY, CDR2 FYNNEI, per germline. J was trimmed by 0 bases and V by 7 bases; bases with no gene match: 7. This CDR3 spans 15 amino acids.

This chain connects TRBV30 to TRBJ2-7; D is unresolved. The CDR3 spans 13 residues. V dropped 4 bases and J dropped 7 bases, with 17 bases sitting between them. Germline V gives CDR1 GTSNPN, CDR2 SVGIG (reference sequence). The CDR3 protein is CAWTSLSAGEQYF. The CDR3 nucleotides read TGTGCCTGGACCTCCCTCAGCGCCGGTGAGCAGTACTTC.

This clone has more than one count but fewer than ten. The CDR3 protein is CASSPSGVIETQYF. CDR3 sequence (DNA): TGTGCCAGCAGCCCCTCCGGGGTAATAGAGACCCAGTACTTC. The chain combines TRBV21-1 with TRBJ2-3; the D segment call TRBD2 is taken from the table without a DNA check. The end of the DNA aligns better with TRBJ2-5, so the J call may be wrong. TRBV21-1 is assigned pseudogene status. This CDR3 region has 14 residues.

V is TRBV11-3 and J is TRBJ2-1, with 9 bases aligning to TRBD2. CDR3 length: 15 residues. The ends lost 0 bases at V and 7 bases at J; junction bases unmatched: 4. Germline V gene sequence: CDR1 SGHNT, CDR2 YENEEA. In nucleotides, the CDR3 is TGTGCCAGCAGCTTAGACGGTCTAGCGGGGAATGAGCAGTTCTTC. Encoded protein: CASSLDGLAGNEQFF.

The chain uses TRBV27 and TRBJ2-5; TRBD2 matches 7 bases. Germline assignment: CDR1 MNHEY and CDR2 SMNVEV (reference sequence). The V segment lost 1 base and the J segment 5 bases; nucleotides outside the gene matches: 7. CDR3 length: 15 residues. The CDR3 DNA reads as TGTGCCAGCAGTTTATTAGCTAGCGGCTGGGAGACCCAGTACTTC. Its protein product is CASSLLASGWETQYF.

This clone was detected only a few times. This likely comes from a read error, as the CDR3 has no conserved phenylalanine or tryptophan at its end. The rearrangement links TRBV5-6 to TRBJ1-1; D is unresolved. The germline gives CDR1 SGHDT, CDR2 YYEEEE. The V gene lost 0 bases and the J gene lost 8 bases, with 11 bases spanning the gap. The CDR3 length is 13 residues. The CDR3 sequence: CASSLAPAREAFL. The CDR3 DNA sequence: TGTGCCAGCAGCTTGGCACCTGCGAGGGAAGCTTTCCTT.

For this clone: This may be a read error: a much more frequent sequence differs by one nucleotide. The sample contains more than one DNA sequence encoding this CDR3. As DNA, the CDR3 is TGTGCCAGCGGAGGGGCGGGAGGGCCGAACTGGCTCGAGCAGTACTTC. It specifies CASGGAGGPNWLEQYF. V gene TRBV7-8 combines with J gene TRBJ2-7, with 9 bases that match TRBD2. Germline CDR1 reads SGHVS; CDR2 reads FQNEAQ. The CDR3 has 16 residues. V was pared by 8 bases and J by 6 bases, with 17 bases of the junction left unmatched. The variable domain in full, with the rest retrieved from reference TRBV7-8 and TRBJ2-7, is GAGVSQSPRYKVAKRGQDVALRCDPISGHVSLFWYQQALGQGPEFLTYFQNEAQLDKSGLPSDRFFAERPEGSVSTLKIQRTQQEDSAVYLCASGGAGGPNWLEQYFGPGTRLTVT.

The chain employs TRBV6-5 and TRBJ1-2; 7 nucleotides line up with TRBD1. The germline V gene has CDR1 MNHEY and CDR2 SVGAGI. V shed 2 bases, J shed 6 bases, and the junction held 3 bases outside the gene matches. This CDR3 is built from 13 residues. The CDR3 loop is CASSYPDRDGYTF. The DNA of the CDR3 is TGTGCCAGCAGTTACCCCGACAGGGATGGCTACACCTTC.

Within the sample, this clone is large. The chain couples TRBV6-1 to TRBJ2-3; the match to TRBD2 covers 8 bases. CDR1 and CDR2 from the germline V gene are MNHNS and SASEGT. V was pared by 1 base and J by 4 bases, with 7 bases of the junction left unmatched. CDR3 length equals 16 residues. CDR3 loop: CASSEDGRAQADTQYF. DNA for the CDR3: TGTGCCAGCAGTGAAGACGGGAGGGCCCAGGCAGATACGCAGTATTTT.

This clone rates as hyperexpanded (1% or more). The identical CDR3 is also encoded by other nucleotide sequences in the sample. The CDR3 DNA reads as TGTGCCAGCTGGACAGGGCCGAACACTGAAGCTTTCTTT. Residues: CASWTGPNTEAFF. The chain links TRBV19 to TRBJ1-1; 8 bases fit TRBD1. The CDR3 runs 13 residues. The V gene's germline CDR1 is LNHDA and CDR2 SQIVND (reference sequence). V lost 9 bases and J lost 1; bases outside the gene matches: 4.

A few counts support this clone. The chain recombines TRBV10-3 with TRBJ2-2; the match to TRBD2 covers 7 bases. CDR1 is ENHRY, CDR2 SYGVKD, per germline. CDR3 length: 15 residues. The V and J ends lost 6 bases and 2 bases, in that order; junction bases with no gene match: 6. CDR3 bases: TGTGCCATCAGCGAAGGGACTATCAACACCGGGGAGCTGTTTTTT. Translated, it gives CAISEGTINTGELFF.

This clone was recorded a few times. This chain links TRBV6-5 with TRBJ2-7; TRBD2 matches 8 bases. V lost 2 bases and J lost 2; bases outside the gene matches: 5. From germline, CDR1 is MNHEY and CDR2 SVGAGI. The CDR3 has 15 amino acids. The CDR3 region has the DNA TGTGCCAGCAGTTACGACACTAGCGGAGCCTACGAGCAGTACTTC. Amino acids: CASSYDTSGAYEQYF.

As for this clone: A read error is the likely source, as a far larger clone sits one nucleotide away. The same CDR3 is also encoded by other DNA sequences in this sample. V usage is TRBV19 and J usage is TRBJ1-1; 8 nucleotides match TRBD1. CDR1 and CDR2 (germline): LNHDA, SQIVND (reference sequence). This CDR3 contains 13 residues. CDR3 sequence reads: CASWTGPNTEAFF. The CDR3 DNA sequence: TGTGCCAGCTGGACAGGGCCGAACACTGAGGCTTTCTTT.